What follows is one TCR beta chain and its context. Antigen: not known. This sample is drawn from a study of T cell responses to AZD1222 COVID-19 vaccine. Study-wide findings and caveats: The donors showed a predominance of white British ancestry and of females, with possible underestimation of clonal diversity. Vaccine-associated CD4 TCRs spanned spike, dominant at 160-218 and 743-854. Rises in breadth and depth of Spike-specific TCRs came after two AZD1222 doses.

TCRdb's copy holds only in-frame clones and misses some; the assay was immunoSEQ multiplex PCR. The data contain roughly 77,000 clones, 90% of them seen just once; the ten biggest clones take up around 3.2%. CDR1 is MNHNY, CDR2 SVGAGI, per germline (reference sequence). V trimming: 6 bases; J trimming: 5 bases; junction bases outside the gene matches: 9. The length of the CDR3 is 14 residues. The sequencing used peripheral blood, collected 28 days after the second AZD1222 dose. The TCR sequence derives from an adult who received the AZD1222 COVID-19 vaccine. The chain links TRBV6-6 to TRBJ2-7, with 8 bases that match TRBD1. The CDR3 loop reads CASSRRTGKDEQYF. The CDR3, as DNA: TGTGCCAGCAGCCGGCGGACAGGGAAGGACGAGCAGTACTTC.